Listed here is a single T cell receptor (beta chain). What it recognizes is unknown. Patients newly diagnosed with hyperthyroidism, under 2 months' duration, were aged 18 to 65, the study reports. The data originate from a study of Graves' ophthalmopathy and Graves' hyperthyroidism. CDR1 is GTSNPN and CDR2 is SVGIG in the germline V gene (reference sequence). Trimming cost V 8 bases and J 4 bases; bases outside gene matches: 7. The CDR3 loop spans 13 amino acids. General study findings and limits: Most thyroid clonotypes expanded beyond 0.001 frequency were also found in blood.

RNA transcripts were the source from which TCR beta CDR3 regions were amplified. An opening RT-PCR round employed HTBI primers and preceded a second-round multiplex PCR. TCRdb re-called the multiplex PCR reads through MiXCR, storing one row per CDR3 protein. In the table there are over a million distinct CDR3 sequences, roughly two fifths of which are singletons. This clonotype was sampled from an adult man with Graves' hyperthyroidism. The chain employs TRBV30 and TRBJ1-5; 8 bases map to TRBD1. What was sequenced was peripheral blood or thyroid tissue (not recorded which). The CDR3 DNA sequence: TGTGCCCTAAGGACAGGGATAAATCAGCCCCAGCATTTT. This codes for CALRTGINQPQHF.